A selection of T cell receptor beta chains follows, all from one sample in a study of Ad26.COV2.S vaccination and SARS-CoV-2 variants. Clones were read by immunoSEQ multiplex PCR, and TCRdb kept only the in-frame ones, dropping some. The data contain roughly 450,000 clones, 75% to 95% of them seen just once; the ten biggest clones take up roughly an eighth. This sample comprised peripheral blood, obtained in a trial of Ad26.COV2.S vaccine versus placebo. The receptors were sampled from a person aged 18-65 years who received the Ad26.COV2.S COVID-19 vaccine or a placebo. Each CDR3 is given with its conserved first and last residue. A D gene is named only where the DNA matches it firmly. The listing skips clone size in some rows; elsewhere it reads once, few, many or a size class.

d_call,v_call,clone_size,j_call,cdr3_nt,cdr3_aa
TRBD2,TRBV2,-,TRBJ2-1,TGTGCCAGCAGAGCGACTAGCGGGACGCAGTTCTTC,CASRATSGTQFF
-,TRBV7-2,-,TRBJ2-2,TGTGCCAGCAGCTTATATTCGTCAGACCCCGGGGAGCTGTTTTTT,CASSLYSSDPGELFF
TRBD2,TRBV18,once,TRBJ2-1,TGTGCCAGCTCACCGTCCTTACTAGCGGGAGTTTCCTACAATGAGCAGTTCTTC,CASSPSLLAGVSYNEQFF
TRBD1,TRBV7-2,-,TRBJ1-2,TGTGCCAGCAGCTTAGAGTATTGGACAGGGTATGGCTACACCTTC,CASSLEYWTGYGYTF
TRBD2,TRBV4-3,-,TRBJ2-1,TGCGCCAGCAGCCAAGCTGAAGGTAGCGGGAGGGGGTACAATGAGCAGTTCTTC,CASSQAEGSGRGYNEQFF
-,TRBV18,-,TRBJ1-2,TGTGCCAGCTCACCACCTCGGGGTAAGTATAACTATGGCTACACCTTC,CASSPPRGKYNYGYTF
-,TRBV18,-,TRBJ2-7,TGTGCCAGCTCACTTCCCCGAAATCCCTACGAGCAGTACTTC,CASSLPRNPYEQYF
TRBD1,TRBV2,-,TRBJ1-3,TGTGCCAGCAGTAAGGACAGGGTCTATGGAAACACCATATATTTT,CASSKDRVYGNTIYF
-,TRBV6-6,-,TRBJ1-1,TGTGCCAGCGAAGGGATTGATAGGACTGAAGCTTTCTTT,CASEGIDRTEAFF
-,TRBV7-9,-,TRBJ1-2,TGTGCCAGCCGTAGGGAGGTTAACTATGGCTACACCTTC,CASRREVNYGYTF
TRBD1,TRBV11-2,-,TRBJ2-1,TGTGCCAGCAGCACCCAAGGACAGGCCATAAGCTCCTACAATGAGCAGTTCTTC,CASSTQGQAISSYNEQFF
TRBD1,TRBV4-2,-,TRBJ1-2,TGTGCCAGCAGCCACAGGGACAGCGAAACTAACTATGGCTACACCTTC,CASSHRDSETNYGYTF
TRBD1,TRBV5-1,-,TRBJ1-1,TGCGCCAGCAGCCCGGAAGGGACAGGGGGCTGGAACACTGAAGCTTTCTTT,CASSPEGTGGWNTEAFF
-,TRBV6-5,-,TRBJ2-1,TGTGCCAGCAGTTACGACTTTGCGGAACGGCACAATGAGCAGTTCTTC,CASSYDFAERHNEQFF
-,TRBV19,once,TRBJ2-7,TGTGCCAGTAGTACGAGAGGGGCAACCTACGAGCAGTACTTC,CASSTRGATYEQYF
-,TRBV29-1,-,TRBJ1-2,TGCAGCGTTGATTTACAGGGAGATGGCTACACCTTC,CSVDLQGDGYTF
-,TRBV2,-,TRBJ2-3,TGTGCCAGCAGTCCCCGGACAGCCTACACAGATACGCAGTATTTT,CASSPRTAYTDTQYF
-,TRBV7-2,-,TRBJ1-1,TGTGCCAGCAGCTTAGGGGTAGCACAGGCTTTCTTT,CASSLGVAQAFF